This T cell receptor beta chain was recovered during a study of yellow fever vaccine responses in identical twins. J gave up 5 bases and V 4 bases, and 13 bases lay outside the gene matches. CDR1 ENHRY and CDR2 SYGVKD come from the germline V gene. The CDR3 is 16 amino acids. Overall study results and limits: Vaccine-induced T cell responses in twins were reportedly observed to appear partly convergent, partly personalized.

One entry per CDR3 protein, called by TCRdb with MiXCR from the RT-PCR reads. The profile shows around 2,500 distinct CDR3 sequences, around 80% of them singletons. In the case of this clonotype: What it binds is unknown.

Sample: T cells from blood (PBMCs), unsorted or a sorted subset (not recorded which), taken before or after yellow fever vaccination (not recorded which). The genes are TRBV10-3 and TRBJ1-1; 7 bases line up with TRBD1. This clonotype was obtained from a female donor who received the yellow fever vaccine. For the CDR3, the DNA is TGTGCCATCAGTGCCATCAAGGACAGGCAGGGGACTGAAGCTTTCTTT. It encodes CAISAIKDRQGTEAFF.